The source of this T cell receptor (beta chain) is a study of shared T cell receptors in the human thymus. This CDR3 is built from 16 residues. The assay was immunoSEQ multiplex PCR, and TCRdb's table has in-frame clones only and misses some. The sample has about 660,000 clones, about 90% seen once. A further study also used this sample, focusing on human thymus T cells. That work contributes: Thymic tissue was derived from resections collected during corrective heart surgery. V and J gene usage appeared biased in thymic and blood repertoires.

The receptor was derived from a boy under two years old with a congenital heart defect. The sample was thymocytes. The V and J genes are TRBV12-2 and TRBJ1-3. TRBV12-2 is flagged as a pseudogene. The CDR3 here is CASRLDRSVSGNTIYF. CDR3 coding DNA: TGTGCAAGTCGCTTAGATCGGTCGGTCTCTGGAAACACCATATATTTT.